This T cell receptor beta chain was sequenced for a study of vaccination effects on CD4 cells after COVID-19. The CDR3 sequence is 16 residues long. Germline trimming cut 2 bases from V and 4 bases from J; bases unmatched to any gene: 9. Germline loops: CDR1 MNHEY, CDR2 SMNVEV (reference sequence). In the case of this clone: The antigen remains undetermined.

The data were produced by immunoSEQ multiplex PCR, yet TCRdb's version contains in-frame clones alone and is incomplete. The sample yields some 17,000 clones, 76% seen once. Prior to sequencing, the ViraFEST assay stimulated PBMC with viral peptide pools, which expanded the antigen-specific CD4+ T cells. Following an approximately eleven-day culture, CD4+ T cells were purified. From March to December 2020, the person had a SARS-CoV-2 infection that was confirmed by PCR. Participants got two doses of BNT162b2 or mRNA-1273 vaccine. Approximately 2 million PBMC per well received approximately 10 IU/ml IL-2 and roughly 10 ug/ml peptides in culture.

The chain is built from TRBV27 and TRBJ2-3; 7 bases line up with TRBD1. Sequencing was performed on CD4+ T cells from PBMCs cultured with SARS-CoV-2 spike peptides, taken after COVID-19 vaccination. The receptor comes from a human donor who had a prior SARS-CoV-2 infection. The CDR3 DNA follows: TGTGCCAGCAGTTTACGAGGGGGCGCAGGGTCAGATACGCAGTATTTT. Translation gives CASSLRGGAGSDTQYF.